Below, one T cell receptor (beta chain) is given with its context. What it binds is unknown. This sample stems from a study of T cell responses to AZD1222 COVID-19 vaccine. General study points: Only a handful of AZD1222 recipients were seropositive at baseline. Among spike-specific TCRs, nearly half reportedly target unmutated variant regions. Spike was spanned by vaccine-associated CD4 TCRs, with dominance at 160-218 and 743-854.

This table comes from immunoSEQ multiplex PCR, and its TCRdb copy is limited to in-frame clones, with some not included. The sample holds some 150,000 clones, approximately 88% seen once. The CDR3 contains 15 residues. CDR1 is MDHEN, CDR2 SYDVKM, per germline. Trimming left V 6 bases short and J 1 base short, with 14 bases between. Specimen: peripheral blood, collected on day 0 of AZD1222 vaccination. The receptor was isolated from an adult in good health. The V call is TRBV28, the J call TRBJ2-3, with D unresolved. CDR3 in DNA: TGTGCCAGCAGCACCACGTCGGACCGCACAGATACGCAGTATTTT. It yields the protein CASSTTSDRTDTQYF.